Listed below are T cell receptor beta chains from one sample, sequenced in a study of blood T cell repertoires in COVID-19. Clones were sequenced by immunoSEQ multiplex PCR, and TCRdb holds only the in-frame ones, with some missing. Of 250,000 to 300,000 clones listed, roughly 90% are singletons. Material: peripheral blood. The origin of the receptors is a woman aged 25 to 39 with COVID-19, enrolled during active disease. Each CDR3 is given with its conserved first and last residue. The order of the fields is J gene, D gene, V gene, clone size, CDR3 DNA, CDR3 protein. D genes are given only for firm matches. Only part of the rows carry a size: once, few, many, or a class if the clone is expanded.

J: TRBJ2-5; D: TRBD2; V: TRBV4-1; size: -; DNA: TGCGCCAGCAGCCAAATCGGGGGGGCCCTAGAGACCCAGTACTTC; CDR3: CASSQIGGALETQYF
J: TRBJ2-1; D: -; V: TRBV6-5; size: -; DNA: TGTGCCAGCAGTTACGGAGGGGGGGCGCGGAATGAGCAGTTCTTC; CDR3: CASSYGGGARNEQFF
J: TRBJ2-3; D: TRBD2; V: TRBV14; size: once; DNA: TGTGCCAGCAGCCCTATAGCGGGGGGTCGCACAGATACGCAGTATTTT; CDR3: CASSPIAGGRTDTQYF
J: TRBJ2-3; D: TRBD2; V: TRBV2; size: -; DNA: TGTGCCAGCAGGGGGACTAGCTGGGGCACAGATACGCAGTATTTT; CDR3: CASRGTSWGTDTQYF
J: TRBJ2-7; D: -; V: TRBV27; size: -; DNA: TGTGCCAGCAGTTACAGGGATACCTACGAGCAGTACTTC; CDR3: CASSYRDTYEQYF
J: TRBJ1-3; D: -; V: TRBV6-6; size: -; DNA: TGTGCCAGCAGTCCTGGACACGCCGGAAACACCATATATTTT; CDR3: CASSPGHAGNTIYF
J: TRBJ2-5; D: TRBD2; V: TRBV5-1; size: -; DNA: TGCGCCAGCAGCTTGGGTAGCGGGATCCAAGAGACCCAGTACTTC; CDR3: CASSLGSGIQETQYF
J: TRBJ1-5; D: TRBD1; V: TRBV5-6; size: -; DNA: TGTGCCAGCAGCTTGGGCCGGACAGGGATCAATCAGCCCCAGCATTTT; CDR3: CASSLGRTGINQPQHF
J: TRBJ2-1; D: -; V: TRBV14; size: -; DNA: TGTGCCAGCAGCCAAGATTGGGCCTCCTACAATGAGCAGTTCTTC; CDR3: CASSQDWASYNEQFF
J: TRBJ2-3; D: TRBD2; V: TRBV6-5; size: -; DNA: TGTGCCAGCAGTTACGGGGACTATCCAACAGATACGCAGTATTTT; CDR3: CASSYGDYPTDTQYF
J: TRBJ1-1; D: -; V: TRBV10-2; size: -; DNA: TGCGCCAGCAGTGAGTCGGGGCCCCGGGGCAGGGGCTTCTTT; CDR3: CASSESGPRGRGFF
J: TRBJ1-6; D: -; V: TRBV2; size: once; DNA: TGTGCCAGCAAGGGGCGTGGTAATTCACCCCTCCACTTT; CDR3: CASKGRGNSPLHF
J: TRBJ1-6; D: TRBD1; V: TRBV7-8; size: -; DNA: TGTGCCAGCAGCCGTAACAGGGGGGGAATCGATTCACCCCTCCACTTT; CDR3: CASSRNRGGIDSPLHF
J: TRBJ1-5; D: -; V: TRBV6-5; size: -; DNA: TGTGCCAGCAGTTACTCTGCAGGGTTGCAGCCCCAGCATTTT; CDR3: CASSYSAGLQPQHF
J: TRBJ2-7; D: TRBD1; V: TRBV7-8; size: -; DNA: TGTGCCAGCAGCCCGAGAGACAGGGTGAGACTTCGAGGAGGATCCTCCTACGAGCAGTACTTC; CDR3: CASSPRDRVRLRGGSSYEQYF
J: TRBJ2-5; D: -; V: TRBV2; size: once; DNA: TGTGCCAGCAGTGAGGAACTGAGGAAGAGGGAGACCCAGTACTTC; CDR3: CASSEELRKRETQYF
J: TRBJ1-2; D: -; V: TRBV27; size: -; DNA: TGTGCCAGCAGTTTGTGGGACAAGGGTGGCTACACCTTC; CDR3: CASSLWDKGGYTF
J: TRBJ1-1; D: -; V: TRBV30; size: -; DNA: TGTGCCTGGAGTATAGGACAGATGAACACTGAAGCTTTCTTT; CDR3: CAWSIGQMNTEAFF
J: TRBJ2-7; D: -; V: TRBV10-3; size: -; DNA: TGTGCCATCAGGGTTACTAGGGGGGGCTACGAGCAGTACTTC; CDR3: CAIRVTRGGYEQYF
J: TRBJ1-2; D: TRBD1; V: TRBV11-2; size: -; DNA: TGTGCCAGCAGCTCCTGGGACAGAGGCTATGGCTACACCTTC; CDR3: CASSSWDRGYGYTF
J: TRBJ2-5; D: TRBD2; V: TRBV4-2; size: -; DNA: TGTGCCAGCAGCCAAGCTACTAGCGGGGGGGGTCAAGAGACCCAGTACTTC; CDR3: CASSQATSGGGQETQYF
J: TRBJ1-2; D: TRBD1; V: TRBV2; size: once; DNA: TGTGCCAGCAGCGGACAGGGGGCGAACGGCTACACCTTC; CDR3: CASSGQGANGYTF